Listed below are T cell receptor beta chains from one sample, sequenced in a study of blood T cell repertoires in COVID-19. Assay used: immunoSEQ multiplex PCR; TCRdb lists only in-frame clones, some missing. This sample yields about 120,000 clones, of which 85% to 90% are seen a single time; about 29% belongs to the top ten. Sequenced sample: peripheral blood. All receptors derive from an older man with active or convalescent COVID-19. Each CDR3 is given with its conserved first and last residue. A D gene is named only where the DNA matches it firmly. Clone size, where shown, is once, few, many, or a class for clones that have expanded.

-	TRBV5-5	-	TRBJ1-1	CASSAGPHKFMNTEAFF	TGTGCCAGCAGCGCGGGACCCCACAAGTTCATGAACACTGAAGCTTTCTTT
once	TRBV9	TRBD1	TRBJ2-4	CASSATGTGGNIQYF	TGTGCCAGCAGCGCAACCGGGACAGGGGGGAACATTCAGTACTTC
-	TRBV11-1	-	TRBJ1-1	CASSPDSLYLNTEAFF	TGTGCCAGCAGCCCGGACAGTCTTTACCTGAACACTGAAGCTTTCTTT
-	TRBV10-3	-	TRBJ2-5	CAISESREETQYF	TGTGCCATCAGTGAGTCGAGGGAAGAGACCCAGTACTTC
-	TRBV6-5	-	TRBJ1-2	CASGIAGLDYTF	TGTGCCAGCGGAATAGCAGGGTTGGACTACACCTTC
-	TRBV7-2	-	TRBJ2-5	CASSWVQGTQETQYF	TGTGCCAGCAGTTGGGTACAGGGAACACAAGAGACCCAGTACTTC
-	TRBV7-9	TRBD2	TRBJ2-1	CASSLAFGLAVYNEQFF	TGTGCCAGCAGCTTAGCATTTGGGCTAGCGGTCTACAATGAGCAGTTCTTC
-	TRBV27	-	TRBJ2-1	CASSFVTGGRGEQFF	TGTGCCAGCAGTTTTGTGACAGGAGGAAGGGGTGAGCAGTTCTTC
-	TRBV3-1/TRBV3-2	-	TRBJ2-5	CASSPSLATGETQYF	TGTGCCAGCAGCCCCTCCCTAGCCACTGGAGAGACCCAGTACTTC
-	TRBV27	-	TRBJ1-6	CASSLTSTLSYNSPLHF	TGTGCCAGCAGTTTAACCTCCACTCTCTCCTATAATTCACCCCTCCACTTT
-	TRBV18	TRBD2	TRBJ2-7	CASSPPGLAALTGYEQYF	TGTGCCAGCTCACCCCCGGGACTAGCGGCTCTCACGGGCTACGAGCAGTACTTC
-	TRBV28	-	TRBJ2-3	CASISWGYNTDTQYF	TGTGCCAGCATTTCTTGGGGCTACAACACAGATACGCAGTATTTT
-	TRBV30	-	TRBJ1-5	CAWSSGSNQPQHF	TGTGCCTGGTCCTCGGGTAGCAATCAGCCCCAGCATTTT
-	TRBV28	TRBD1	TRBJ2-2	CASSIEGQGYGELFF	TGTGCCAGCAGCATAGAGGGACAGGGGTACGGGGAGCTGTTTTTT
once	TRBV5-1	-	TRBJ1-2	CASSPDSTAAGYTF	TGCGCCAGCAGCCCCGACAGCACAGCCGCTGGCTACACCTTC
-	TRBV4-1	TRBD2	TRBJ2-1	CASSQARLAGGYNEQFF	TGCGCCAGCAGCCAAGCCCGACTAGCGGGAGGTTACAATGAGCAGTTCTTC
-	TRBV28	-	TRBJ2-1	CASRDDRGGGNEQFF	TGTGCCAGCAGGGACGACAGAGGGGGAGGGAATGAGCAGTTCTTC
-	TRBV6-1	-	TRBJ2-3	CASSEPGSTDTQYF	TGTGCCAGCAGTGAACCGGGAAGCACAGATACGCAGTATTTT
-	TRBV7-9	-	TRBJ2-5	CASSLTIKGNQETQYF	TGTGCCAGCAGCTTAACAATCAAGGGGAACCAAGAGACCCAGTACTTC
once	TRBV9	TRBD2	TRBJ2-1	CASSVVEGGPYNEQFF	TGTGCCAGCAGCGTAGTGGAGGGAGGGCCCTACAATGAGCAGTTCTTC
few	TRBV2	-	TRBJ1-6	CASRIQGYQYNSPLHF	TGTGCCAGCAGGATACAGGGATATCAGTATAATTCACCCCTCCACTTT
once	TRBV5-4	-	TRBJ2-5	CASSLGGTQETQYF	TGTGCCAGCAGCTTGGGCGGGACCCAAGAGACCCAGTACTTC
-	TRBV5-1	-	TRBJ2-3	CASTAGETGDTQYF	TGCGCCAGCACCGCCGGGGAGACGGGTGATACGCAGTATTTT
-	TRBV18	-	TRBJ2-7	CASSPGTWSSYEQYF	TGTGCCAGCTCCCCCGGGACTTGGAGCTCCTACGAGCAGTACTTC
once	TRBV6-5	TRBD2	TRBJ2-3	CASSYLRGGDTQYF	TGTGCCAGCAGTTACCTCCGGGGGGGAGATACGCAGTATTTT
few	TRBV18	TRBD1	TRBJ2-6	CASSRQGAHDLPSGANVLTF	TGTGCCAGCTCACGTCAGGGGGCTCACGATCTTCCCTCTGGGGCCAACGTCCTGACTTTC
-	TRBV7-9	-	TRBJ2-2	CASSSREADGELFF	TGTGCCAGCAGCTCGCGGGAAGCGGACGGGGAGCTGTTTTTT
-	TRBV2	-	TRBJ2-5	CASSELGQDEETQYF	TGTGCCAGCAGTGAATTGGGGCAGGACGAAGAGACCCAGTACTTC
-	TRBV19	-	TRBJ1-5	CASSTAGGSNQPQHF	TGTGCCAGTAGTACGGCCGGGGGGTCCAATCAGCCCCAGCATTTT
once	TRBV5-8	-	TRBJ1-5	CASSLERQGFSNQPQHF	TGTGCCAGCAGCTTGGAACGTCAGGGCTTTAGCAATCAGCCCCAGCATTTT
-	TRBV29-1	-	TRBJ2-7	CSVQGSSYEQYF	TGCAGCGTTCAGGGCAGCTCCTACGAGCAGTACTTC
-	TRBV27	TRBD2	TRBJ2-1	CASSFTGLAGGLYNEQFF	TGTGCCAGCAGTTTCACGGGACTAGCGGGAGGGTTATACAATGAGCAGTTCTTC
-	TRBV2	-	TRBJ1-5	CASSPDSPEGRNQPQHF	TGTGCCAGCAGTCCTGACAGCCCCGAAGGGCGCAATCAGCCCCAGCATTTT
-	TRBV5-1	TRBD1	TRBJ2-1	CASSTPGQGMGEQFF	TGCGCCAGCAGCACCCCGGGACAGGGTATGGGTGAGCAGTTCTTC
-	TRBV7-2	TRBD1	TRBJ2-7	CASSRDREGSREQYF	TGTGCCAGCAGTCGCGACAGGGAAGGTTCTCGCGAGCAGTACTTC
-	TRBV7-9	-	TRBJ1-2	CASSLEGGYGYTF	TGTGCCAGCAGCTTAGAGGGAGGATATGGCTACACCTTC
-	TRBV11-3	-	TRBJ2-5	CASSLGAAQETQYF	TGTGCCAGCAGCTTAGGGGCAGCACAAGAGACCCAGTACTTC
-	TRBV12-3/TRBV12-4	TRBD2	TRBJ2-5	CASSRVAGETQYF	TGTGCCAGCAGTCGGGTAGCGGGAGAGACCCAGTACTTC
-	TRBV27	TRBD2	TRBJ2-3	CASIPGRRSTDTQYF	TGTGCCAGCATCCCCGGGAGGAGGAGCACAGATACGCAGTATTTT
once	TRBV12-3/TRBV12-4	TRBD1	TRBJ2-5	CASRRTGEETQYF	TGTGCCAGCAGGCGGACAGGGGAAGAGACCCAGTACTTC
once	TRBV19	-	TRBJ2-7	CASSIVLGITYEQYF	TGTGCCAGTAGTATAGTTTTGGGCATTACCTACGAGCAGTACTTC
-	TRBV24-1	TRBD2	TRBJ2-1	CATSDLAGTRASEQFF	TGTGCCACCAGTGACCTAGCGGGAACCCGGGCAAGTGAGCAGTTCTTC
-	TRBV28	TRBD1	TRBJ1-3	CASRPTGAGNTIYF	TGTGCCAGCAGGCCCACAGGGGCTGGAAACACCATATATTTT
-	TRBV9	-	TRBJ1-2	CASSAPGFTTAGGYTF	TGTGCCAGCAGCGCGCCGGGATTTACAACCGCGGGCGGCTACACCTTC
-	TRBV6-5	TRBD2	TRBJ2-2	CASNPGTIGTGELFF	TGTGCCAGCAACCCAGGGACTATAGGTACCGGGGAGCTGTTTTTT
-	TRBV5-4	TRBD2	TRBJ2-7	CASSPTGTSVYEQYF	TGTGCCAGCAGCCCCACTGGGACTAGCGTATACGAGCAGTACTTC
-	TRBV6-5	-	TRBJ1-6	CASSYTRPRDSPLHF	TGTGCCAGCAGTTACACTAGGCCTCGGGATTCACCCCTCCACTTT
few	TRBV11-2	TRBD1	TRBJ2-7	CASSFPGGEQYF	TGTGCCAGCAGCTTTCCAGGGGGCGAGCAGTACTTC
-	TRBV27	TRBD1	TRBJ2-7	CASILDRVISSYEQYF	TGTGCCAGCATCCTGGACAGGGTTATTAGCTCCTACGAGCAGTACTTC
-	TRBV6-1	-	TRBJ1-1	CASSESGGETEAFF	TGTGCCAGCAGTGAAAGTGGAGGGGAGACTGAAGCTTTCTTT
-	TRBV7-3	TRBD1	TRBJ2-1	CASSRPGQVDEQFF	TGTGCCAGCAGCCGGCCGGGACAGGTCGATGAGCAGTTCTTC
-	TRBV10-1	TRBD1	TRBJ2-3	CASRTGGKDTQYF	TGCGCCAGCCGGACAGGGGGCAAAGATACGCAGTATTTT
-	TRBV5-1	TRBD2	TRBJ2-3	CASSLGPPSGKGADTQYF	TGCGCCAGCAGCTTGGGGCCTCCTAGCGGCAAAGGAGCAGATACGCAGTATTTT
-	TRBV7-9	TRBD1	TRBJ1-5	CASSKGQEPQPQHF	TGTGCCAGCAGCAAGGGACAGGAGCCCCAGCCCCAGCATTTT
-	TRBV7-8	-	TRBJ2-6	CASSLIRSGANVLTF	TGTGCCAGCAGCTTAATTCGGTCGGGGGCCAACGTCCTGACTTTC
-	TRBV6-1	-	TRBJ1-2	CASSEPETVTYGYTF	TGTGCCAGCAGTGAACCTGAGACAGTTACCTATGGCTACACCTTC
-	TRBV19	-	TRBJ2-7	CASSPPGASVVNEQYF	TGTGCCAGTAGTCCTCCCGGAGCTAGCGTTGTCAACGAGCAGTACTTC